The 6 T cell receptor beta chains below were found in one sample sequenced in a study of shared clonotypes between healthy human individuals. The data were produced by immunoSEQ multiplex PCR, yet TCRdb's version contains in-frame clones alone and is incomplete. The table includes 2.3 million or so clones, 80% to 95% detected once. Sequenced sample: naive CD4+ T cells from PBMCs. Documented subset: CD45RA+ positively selected. Receptors were obtained from a man between 18 and 35 years old in good health. Some clones in this sample may be carry-over from other donors' samples.

The V and J genes are TRBV7-9 and TRBJ1-1, with 9 bases identical to TRBD1. Germline lookup yields CDR1 SEHNR and CDR2 FQNEAQ (reference sequence). The CDR3 covers 15 residues. V trimming: 3 bases; J trimming: 4 bases; junction bases outside the gene matches: 6. The CDR3 spells CASSLDPTGGTEAFF. In nucleotides, the CDR3 is TGTGCCAGCAGCTTGGATCCGACAGGGGGCACTGAAGCTTTCTTT. Full variable domain (outside the CDR3, taken from reference TRBV7-9 and TRBJ1-1): DTGVSQNPRHKITKRGQNVTFRCDPISEHNRLYWYRQTLGQGPEFLTYFQNEAQLEKSRLLSDRFSAERPKGSFSTLEIQRTEQGDSAMYLCASSLDPTGGTEAFFGQGTRLTVV.

The genes are TRBV6-5 and TRBJ2-7, with TRBD2 as a possible D gene (7 bases). The CDR3 contains 14 residues. V was shortened by 7 bases and J by 0 bases, with 13 bases between the two germline ends. The germline CDR1 and CDR2 sequences are MNHEY and SVGAGI. This CDR3 reads CASKEGEGSYEQYF. The CDR3 DNA is TGTGCCAGCAAGGAGGGGGAGGGCTCCTACGAGCAGTACTTC.

The rearrangement links TRBV9 to TRBJ1-2; 7 bases map to TRBD1. Germline CDR1 is SGDLS and CDR2 is YYNGEE. Germline trimming cut 5 bases from V and 0 bases from J; bases unmatched to any gene: 4. This CDR3 has 14 residues. CDR3 coding DNA: TGTGCCAGCAGTGTACAGGGGTCTAACTATGGCTACACCTTC. Its protein product is CASSVQGSNYGYTF.

The chain couples TRBV18 to TRBJ2-3; 9 bases agree with TRBD1. CDR1 is KGHSH and CDR2 is LQKENI in the germline V gene. The CDR3 length is 16 residues. V was clipped by 5 bases and J by 4 bases; unmatched bases: 10. CDR3 amino acids: CASSKIQGAGADTQYF. DNA for the CDR3: TGTGCCAGCTCAAAAATACAGGGGGCTGGGGCAGATACGCAGTATTTT.

The J gene is TRBJ2-3, the V gene TRBV4-3; 7 bases line up with TRBD2. This CDR3 is built from 17 residues. Unmatched junction bases numbered 12, after V lost 0 bases and J lost 6 bases. The germline gives CDR1 LGHNA, CDR2 YSLEER. The CDR3 loop is CASSQDLRSHSGDTQYF. The CDR3 DNA follows: TGCGCCAGCAGCCAAGATCTCCGGAGTCATAGCGGGGATACGCAGTATTTT.

The V gene is TRBV29-1, the J gene TRBJ2-6; 7 nucleotides align to TRBD1. V lost 6 bases, J lost 0 bases, and 8 bases stayed unmatched. CDR1 is SQVTM, CDR2 ANQGSEA, per germline. CDR3 length: 16 residues. In DNA form, the CDR3 reads TGCAGCGTGGCCCGGGACAGCCCCTCTGGGGCCAACGTCCTGACTTTC. Protein product: CSVARDSPSGANVLTF. The whole variable domain, remainder taken from reference TRBV29-1 and TRBJ2-6, is SAVISQKPSRDICQRGTSLTIQCQVDSQVTMMFWYRQQPGQSLTLIATANQGSEATYESGFVIDKFPISRPNLTFSTLTVSNMSPEDSSIYLCSVARDSPSGANVLTFGAGSRLTVL.